This TCR beta chain was recorded in a study of Graves' ophthalmopathy and Graves' hyperthyroidism. Fresh peripheral blood, roughly 9.4 ml, was the PBMC source. Scientists amplified the TCR beta CDR3 regions from RNA transcripts. HTBI-primed RT-PCR formed the first round, and a multiplex PCR formed the second. TCRdb independently ran MiXCR on the multiplex PCR reads; one entry per CDR3 protein. There are hundreds of thousands of distinct CDR3 sequences in the sample; 40% occur only once, and approximately 43% lies in the top ten. As concerns this clonotype: The target antigen is unknown.

The CDR3 contains 13 residues. Germline CDR1 reads SEHNR; CDR2 reads FQNEAQ (reference sequence). The germline V and J ends were trimmed by 4 bases and 4 bases, with 9 bases remaining between them. Findings and caveats of the study: A classifier, a 13-signature model, separated ophthalmopathy from stable hyperthyroidism with 87.88% sensitivity and roughly 80% specificity.

Source material: peripheral blood. V gene TRBV7-9 combines with J gene TRBJ2-3; D is unresolved. This sequence was found in an adult man with Graves' ophthalmopathy. In DNA form, the CDR3 reads TGTGCCAGCAGCTCGCCCCTTTCAGATACGCAGTATTTT. Encoded protein: CASSSPLSDTQYF.